This T cell receptor beta chain was recovered during a study of blood T cells in healthy people across ages. Study-level results: Considered underestimates were the diversity estimates obtained from one million T cells. PBMCs went unsorted, and a conclusive naive versus antigen-experienced comparison was therefore prevented. A roughly linear age-dependent decrease characterized TCR beta diversity per million T cells.

As to this clonotype: Its target is not known.

Together with a sample-barcoded 5' primer, a J-beta primer mix was included in a second PCR lasting about 7 to 12 cycles. A template-switch adaptor with 12 random nucleotides tagged each cDNA molecule. TCRdb reprocessed the 5' RACE reads via MiXCR and lists one record per CDR3 protein. This sample carries about 1.1 million distinct CDR3 sequences, more than 30% of them seen once, and the ten largest clones take around 14%. In germline, CDR1 is MNHEY, CDR2 SMNVEV (reference sequence). V lost 6 bases, J lost 4 bases, and 11 bases lay in between. This CDR3 has 13 residues. The rearrangement uses TRBV27 and TRBJ2-3, with D uncertain. The sample was blood. This clonotype was sampled from a man aged 18-30 years in good health. CDR3 sequence: CASSPTRSDTQYF. The CDR3 DNA follows: TGTGCCAGCAGCCCAACGCGTTCAGATACGCAGTATTTT.